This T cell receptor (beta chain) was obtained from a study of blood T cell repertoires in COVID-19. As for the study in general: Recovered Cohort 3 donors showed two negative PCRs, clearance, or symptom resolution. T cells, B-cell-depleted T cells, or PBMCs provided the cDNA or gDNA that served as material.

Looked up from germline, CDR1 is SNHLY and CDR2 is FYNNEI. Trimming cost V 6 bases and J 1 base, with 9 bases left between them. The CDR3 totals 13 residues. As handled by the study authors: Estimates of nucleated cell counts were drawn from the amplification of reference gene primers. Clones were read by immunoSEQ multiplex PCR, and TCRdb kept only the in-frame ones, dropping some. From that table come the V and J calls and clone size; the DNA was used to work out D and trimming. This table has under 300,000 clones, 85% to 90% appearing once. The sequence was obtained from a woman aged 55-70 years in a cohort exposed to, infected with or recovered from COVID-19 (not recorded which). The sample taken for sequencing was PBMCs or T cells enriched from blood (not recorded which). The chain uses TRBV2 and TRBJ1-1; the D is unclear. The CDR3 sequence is CASRIDSNTEAFF. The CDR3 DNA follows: TGTGCCAGCAGGATTGACTCGAACACTGAAGCTTTCTTT.